The entry that follows covers one T cell receptor beta chain sequence. What it binds is not known. CDR1 and CDR2 (germline): SGHVS, FNYEAQ. This CDR3 is 16 amino acids long. Trimming at V came to 6 bases and at J to 3 bases, leaving 9 bases not matched to a gene. The entry originates in a study of T-cell memory formation after mild COVID-19. Study-level background: TCR clusters largely stayed donor specific. Study results and limitations: Researchers could not confirm that second-wave clones peaking on day 37 targeted SARS-CoV-2.

Constant-segment primers served in 5'RACE that generated TCR alpha and TCR beta cDNA libraries bearing sample barcodes and UMIs. TCRdb used MiXCR to reprocess the 5' RACE reads, holding one entry per CDR3 protein. The sample has fewer than 350,000 distinct CDR3 sequences; more than 15% are singletons. The clonotype was recovered from a man between 18 and 29 years old who had mild COVID-19 (a few samples of this study predate the infection). Cell type and time point are not known. The chain uses TRBV7-6 and TRBJ2-2, with TRBD1 matching 8 bases. The material sequenced was PBMCs or a T cell subset sorted from them (not recorded which). In DNA form, the CDR3 reads TGTGCCAGCAGTCCGCGCAGGGGGCGAGACACCGGGGAGCTGTTTTTT. Translating gives CASSPRRGRDTGELFF.